This T cell receptor beta chain emerged from a study of CXCR3-negative and CXCR3-positive naive CD8 T cells. Naivety in CD8+ T cells corresponded to a CD45RO-CCR7+CD27+CD95- phenotype. About this clonotype itself: Its antigen is still unknown.

It was by 5' RACE with UMI labels that the TRB cDNA libraries were prepared. TCRdb derives one entry per CDR3 protein from the 5' RACE reads, leaving out DNA. The sample has around 84,000 distinct CDR3 sequences. The CDR3 covers 15 residues. Germline CDR1 is SGDLS and CDR2 is YYNGEE. Whole-study findings and limits: Naive CXCR3-positive cells had TRB CDR3s more hydrophobic than those of CXCR3-negative naive cells. Sequencing showed both naive subsets with comparably high diversity, and memory CD8+ cells much lower. Whereas memory cells differed, naive CXCR3-negative and CXCR3-positive cells shared similar TRBV-TRBJ usage.

What was sequenced was naive CXCR3+ CD8+ T cells from blood. Subset indicated: CD45RO-CCR7+CD27+CD95- naive CD8+ T cells expressing CXCR3 (TNR3+). The TCR comes from a human donor in good health. Some clones in this sample may be carry-over from other donors' samples. This chain links TRBV9 with TRBJ2-2. The CDR3 region is CASSVGDRVTGELFF.